Below are 19 T cell receptor beta chains sequenced from a single sample in a study of shared clonotypes between healthy human individuals. The method was immunoSEQ multiplex PCR; TCRdb's version includes in-frame clones alone and lacks a portion of them. This sample has about 2.1 million clones, with about 93% found just once. Naive CD8 populations comprised CD45RO-negative cells positively selected for CCR7, excluding terminally differentiated effector memory CD45RA+ cells. The material sequenced was naive CD8+ T cells from PBMCs. Every receptor here comes from a man between 18 and 35 years old in good health. Some clones in this sample may be carry-over from other donors' samples.

The rearrangement links TRBV4-3 to TRBJ1-2; D not resolved. Germline CDR1 is LGHNA and CDR2 is YSLEER. The V gene lost 0 bases and the J gene lost 3 bases, with 20 bases spanning the gap. CDR3 length equals 18 residues. The chain's CDR3 is CASSQDPLSRSFHYGYTF. As DNA, the CDR3 is TGCGCCAGCAGCCAAGATCCCCTCAGCAGGAGTTTCCACTATGGCTACACCTTC.

The chain recombines TRBV2 with TRBJ1-1, with TRBD1 matching 7 bases. V lost 8 bases and J lost 7; bases outside the gene matches: 10. CDR1 and CDR2 (germline): SNHLY, FYNNEI. This CDR3 spans 13 amino acids. The CDR3 DNA is TGTGCCAGCGGTCCCGGGACAGACTTTGAAGCTTTCTTT. Protein product: CASGPGTDFEAFF.

The chain uses TRBV10-1 and TRBJ1-2; 7 bases fit TRBD1. The trim removed 4 bases at V and 13 bases at J, leaving 6 bases unmatched. The CDR3 is made up of 11 amino acids. Germline values: CDR1 WNHNN, CDR2 SYGVQD (reference sequence). The DNA for the CDR3 is TGCGCCAGCAGTGGGGACAGTATGAGCACCTTC. This codes for CASSGDSMSTF.

The chain combines TRBV5-4 with TRBJ2-7; 10 positions agree with TRBD1. CDR1 and CDR2 from the germline V gene are SGHNT and YYREEE (reference sequence). The J segment lost 1 base and the V segment lost 4 bases, leaving 8 bases of the junction unmatched. This CDR3 comprises 16 residues. The CDR3: CASSPGQGIRSYEQYF. The CDR3 DNA follows: TGTGCCAGCAGCCCGGGACAGGGGATCCGATCCTACGAGCAGTACTTC.

The chain uses TRBV28 and TRBJ1-3; no firm D call. Per the germline V gene, CDR1 is MDHEN and CDR2 is SYDVKM. The CDR3 runs 14 residues. With 1 base removed from V and 4 bases from J, the gap between germline ends came to 8 bases. CDR3 in DNA: TGTGCCAGCAGTTTATCAGCGGGGGGAAACACCATATATTTT. This sequence encodes CASSLSAGGNTIYF.

The V and J genes are TRBV6-5 and TRBJ2-7; 9 bases align to TRBD1. V trimming: 7 bases; J trimming: 4 bases; junction bases outside the gene matches: 5. Germline V gives CDR1 MNHEY, CDR2 SVGAGI. The length of the CDR3 is 13 residues. The CDR3 nucleotides are TGTGCCAGCAACCAGGACAGGGGATACGAGCAGTACTTC. Translation: CASNQDRGYEQYF.

The genes are TRBV19 and TRBJ1-2; 11 positions match TRBD1. V dropped 3 bases and J dropped 12; count of bases not matched to a gene: 12. This CDR3 spans 15 amino acids. Germline V gives CDR1 LNHDA, CDR2 SQIVND (reference sequence). CDR3 in DNA: TGTGCCAGTAGTATGCGCGGGACAGGGGGATTACGAAACACCTTC. Its translation is CASSMRGTGGLRNTF.

J is TRBJ2-7 and V is TRBV2; 8 nucleotides line up with TRBD1. This CDR3 has 15 amino acids. In germline, CDR1 is SNHLY, CDR2 FYNNEI. V lost 1 base and J lost 4; bases outside the gene matches: 6. DNA for the CDR3: TGTGCCAGCAGTGAAGGACAGGGGAGGATTTACGAGCAGTACTTC. Amino acid sequence: CASSEGQGRIYEQYF.

The chain recombines TRBV6-6 with TRBJ1-2; D call uncertain. From germline, CDR1 is MNHNY and CDR2 SVGAGI (reference sequence). Trimming left V 0 bases short and J 6 bases short, with 11 bases between. The CDR3 is made up of 14 amino acids. Here the CDR3 reads CASSYSGQFDGYTF. The CDR3 nucleotides read TGTGCCAGCAGTTACTCGGGCCAATTCGATGGCTACACCTTC.

This clone was recorded only once. This sequence joins TRBV9 and TRBJ2-3, with 12 bases identical to TRBD1. Looked up from germline, CDR1 is SGDLS and CDR2 is YYNGEE. The CDR3 is 19 amino acids. J lost 3 bases, V lost 3 bases, and 14 bases had no gene match. The CDR3 bases are TGTGCCAGCAGCGGCGGGATGATGGGGGACAGGGGGCTTACAGATACGCAGTATTTT. It translates to CASSGGMMGDRGLTDTQYF.

This clone was observed a single time. The chain combines TRBV7-9 with TRBJ1-2; D call uncertain. Trimming pared 3 bases from V and 0 bases from J, leaving 14 bases between. The CDR3 is made up of 16 amino acids. Germline V CDR1 and CDR2: SEHNR, FQNEAQ (reference sequence). This CDR3 is CASSFGSIPSNYGYTF. The CDR3 nucleotides read TGTGCCAGCAGCTTTGGGAGCATACCTTCTAACTATGGCTACACCTTC.

V and J are TRBV9 and TRBJ2-3; TRBD2 aligns across 9 bases. Germline trimming cut 0 bases from V and 3 bases from J; bases unmatched to any gene: 5. CDR1 and CDR2 (germline): SGDLS, YYNGEE. This CDR3 is 16 amino acids long. CDR3 coding DNA: TGTGCCAGCAGCGTAGCGCGGGAGGGCGGGACAGATACGCAGTATTTT. Protein product: CASSVAREGGTDTQYF.

This chain joins TRBV2 and TRBJ2-3; 9 bases are shared with TRBD2. The CDR3 totals 15 residues. Germline V gene sequence: CDR1 SNHLY, CDR2 FYNNEI. V lost 6 bases, J lost 2 bases, and 6 bases stayed unmatched. This CDR3 is CASRARLAVTDTQYF. In nucleotides, the CDR3 is TGTGCCAGCAGGGCCCGACTAGCGGTCACAGATACGCAGTATTTT. Full variable domain (rest looked up from reference TRBV2 and TRBJ2-3): EPEVTQTPSHQVTQMGQEVILRCVPISNHLYFYWYRQILGQKVEFLVSFYNNEISEKSEIFDDQFSVERPDGSNFTLKIRSTKLEDSAMYFCASRARLAVTDTQYFGPGTRLTVL.

The rearrangement links TRBV5-1 to TRBJ2-2; 15 bases align to TRBD2. CDR1 and CDR2 from the germline V gene are SGHRS and YFSETQ. V lost 4 bases, J lost 3 bases, and 4 bases stayed unmatched. The CDR3 totals 17 residues. CDR3 in DNA: TGCGCCAGCAGCACGGGACTAGCGGGAGGATACACCGGGGAGCTGTTTTTT. It specifies CASSTGLAGGYTGELFF.

V gene TRBV6-6 combines with J gene TRBJ1-1, with D possibly matching TRBD1 (5 bases). The CDR3 length is 11 residues. Germline CDR1 MNHNY, CDR2 SVGAGI (reference sequence). Deletions cut 4 bases from V and 8 bases from J, with 8 bases between. This CDR3 is CASSLGGEAFF. For the CDR3, the DNA is TGTGCCAGCAGTTTGGGGGGGGAAGCTTTCTTT.

The chain links TRBV27 to TRBJ2-2; 7 positions match TRBD2. Germline V gene data show CDR1 as MNHEY and CDR2 as SMNVEV (reference sequence). V shed 5 bases and J 7 bases; nucleotides not matched to a gene: 13. The CDR3 is 16 amino acids. Here the CDR3 reads CASSGEAGDLFGELFF. CDR3 coding DNA: TGTGCCAGCAGTGGTGAGGCGGGAGACCTTTTCGGGGAGCTGTTTTTT.

The chain employs TRBV4-3 and TRBJ1-2; D may be TRBD1 (6 bases). Trimming took 0 bases from V and 5 from J, leaving 13 bases between them. The CDR3 contains 15 residues. The germline gives CDR1 LGHNA, CDR2 YSLEER. The CDR3 spells CASSQEEQGTYGYTF. CDR3 sequence (DNA): TGCGCCAGCAGCCAAGAGGAACAGGGAACATATGGCTACACCTTC.

This chain links TRBV27 with TRBJ2-7, with a tentative D call TRBD2 (5 bases). CDR3 size: 14 residues. Germline loops: CDR1 MNHEY, CDR2 SMNVEV (reference sequence). The V end was cut by 2 bases, the J end by 4 bases, with 12 bases between. The CDR3: CASSLEGSRYEQYF. The CDR3 DNA sequence: TGTGCCAGCAGTTTAGAGGGTAGCAGATACGAGCAGTACTTC.

J is TRBJ2-7 and V is TRBV10-3, with D possibly being TRBD1 or TRBD2 (6 bases each). The CDR3 totals 18 residues. Trimming cost V 2 bases and J 3 bases, with 23 bases left between them. Germline CDR1 is ENHRY and CDR2 is SYGVKD. This CDR3 reads CAISEPGMTGGTNYEQYF. As DNA, the CDR3 is TGTGCCATCAGTGAGCCGGGAATGACAGGAGGGACAAACTACGAGCAGTACTTC.